Described below is a single TCR beta chain sequence and its context. Its antigen is currently unknown. Germline CDR1 LNHNV, CDR2 YYDKDF (reference sequence). CDR3 length: 17 amino acids. The V end lost 1 base, the J end lost 3 bases, and 17 bases lay between the germline ends. These data come from a study of CD8 T cells in ankylosing spondylitis. Study-level findings and limits: With a CD8+ phenotype, disease-linked clones were relatively rare in peripheral blood. According to the report, clones linked to the disease were significantly enriched in matched synovial fluid samples taken from ankylosing spondylitis patients. Among TCR beta sequences, a motif of several highly homologous variants appeared characteristic of ankylosing spondylitis blood.

As the method for making TCR beta libraries, quantitative 5'-RACE with molecular barcodes was used. TCRdb called the 5' RACE reads again in MiXCR, with one record for every CDR3 protein. The table records some 840,000 distinct CDR3 sequences, approximately 12% of them present only once. This clonotype originated in a male donor with ankylosing spondylitis. The genes are TRBV15 and TRBJ2-3; TRBD1 or TRBD2 may be the D gene (6 bases each). The material sequenced was blood, either unsorted or a sorted T cell fraction (not recorded which). The CDR3 DNA sequence: TGTGCCACCAGCAGAGGCGGGACAACAGGCCGGACAGATACGCAGTATTTT. Translation: CATSRGGTTGRTDTQYF.